This T cell receptor beta chain was captured by sequencing in a study of long-term antiretroviral therapy in people with HIV. Per donor, a minimum of one pre-ART and a minimum of two post-ART PBMC samples were available. It was in the United States that all participants with HIV were treated. V was shortened by 6 bases and J by 4 bases, with 13 bases between the two germline ends. From germline, CDR1 is MDHEN and CDR2 SYDVKM. This CDR3 is built from 14 residues. Run at survey level, the immunoSEQ assay was version v3.0. For every sample, sequencing targeted roughly 35,000-55,000 T-cell genomes. TCRdb's table, derived via immunoSEQ multiplex PCR, lists solely in-frame clones and lacks some. The sample holds tens of thousands of clones, 65% to 90% seen once.

The V call is TRBV28, the J call TRBJ2-1, with D perhaps TRBD2 (5 bases). Material: unsorted PBMCs, obtained 3 years after starting antiretroviral therapy. The TCR was taken from a middle-aged man with HIV. CDR3 protein: CASRELEEYNEQFF. The CDR3 coding sequence is TGTGCCAGCAGGGAACTAGAAGAGTACAATGAGCAGTTCTTC.